Included here is one T cell receptor beta chain sequence, with context. Its target is unknown. The germline V gene has CDR1 LNHDA and CDR2 SQIVND (reference sequence). V was pared by 3 bases and J by 2 bases, with 1 base of the junction left unmatched. There are 14 residues in the CDR3. The sample originates from a study of cytomegalovirus exposure and HLA in healthy donors. General study results and limits: By a later analysis, the bulk of CMV-associated TCR beta chains appeared HLA-restricted. TCR beta V segments were, for the most part, productive about 87% or about 30% of the time in an earlier analysis. The study recorded more than 150 TCR beta chains that were cytomegalovirus-associated.

It was with 60 Vbeta and 13 Jbeta primers that the PCR ran. The method was immunoSEQ multiplex PCR; TCRdb's version includes in-frame clones alone and lacks a portion of them. The sample lists approximately 130,000 clones; 65% to 80% were seen once. This cohort consisted of healthy bone marrow donors. This receptor was obtained from a man younger than 40 in good health and CMV-seronegative. This chain uses TRBV19 with TRBJ2-7, with 10 bases lining up with TRBD2. Sequencing used PBMCs. In DNA form, the CDR3 reads TGTGCCAGTAGTATTCTAGCGGGGGCCTACGAGCAGTACTTC. It translates to CASSILAGAYEQYF.